These 7 T cell receptor beta chains share one sample of origin, sequenced in a study of shared clonotypes between healthy human individuals. Produced via immunoSEQ multiplex PCR; TCRdb's table is partial and in-frame only. Among under 750,000 clones listed, around 77% were seen once. The material sequenced was memory CD4+ T cells sorted from blood. Subset given: CD45RA-negative fraction. Receptors were obtained from a woman aged 25 to 39 in good health.

As concerns this clone: The sample holds other DNA sequences that translate to the same CDR3. The gene calls are TRBV23-1 and TRBJ1-5; 7 nucleotides agree with TRBD1. TRBV23-1 is given ORF status, its function remaining uncertain. V lost 2 bases to trimming and J lost 2 bases; unmatched junction nucleotides: 0. The CDR3 runs to 14 residues. CDR3 region: CASSQGTGNQPQHF. CDR3 nucleotide sequence: TGCGCCAGCAGTCAAGGGACAGGCAATCAGCCCCAGCATTTT.

V usage is TRBV27 and J usage is TRBJ2-5; perhaps TRBD2 as D (6 bases). CDR3 size: 13 residues. The ends were cut back, 6 bases at V and 0 bases at J, with 8 bases in the middle. Germline V gene sequence: CDR1 MNHEY, CDR2 SMNVEV (reference sequence). The CDR3 DNA reads as TGTGCCAGCAGGGGACTCCACCAAGAGACCCAGTACTTC. Its translation is CASRGLHQETQYF.

The rearrangement joins TRBV6-6 to TRBJ2-1; D may correspond to TRBD1 or TRBD2 (5 bases each). CDR3 length: 15 residues. Trimming cost V 5 bases and J 2 bases, with 13 bases left between them. Germline CDR1 reads MNHNY; CDR2 reads SVGAGI (reference sequence). The CDR3 loop reads CASSRAGTTYNEQFF. CDR3 coding DNA: TGTGCCAGCAGTCGAGCCGGGACGACCTACAATGAGCAGTTCTTC.

The V call is TRBV19, the J call TRBJ2-7; D perhaps matches TRBD2 (5 bases). The ends were cut back, 3 bases at V and 1 base at J, with 13 bases in the middle. The CDR3 has 15 residues. In germline, CDR1 is LNHDA, CDR2 SQIVND (reference sequence). CDR3 in amino acids: CASSIEVGVSYEQYF. The CDR3 DNA reads TGTGCCAGTAGTATCGAGGTGGGAGTATCCTACGAGCAGTACTTC.

The chain combines TRBV11-3 with TRBJ2-1; D uncertain. Germline V CDR1 and CDR2: SGHNT, YENEEA. V was cut by 5 bases and J by 6 bases, with 11 bases left in between. CDR3 size: 13 residues. The CDR3 reads CASSTGLVNEQFF. For the CDR3, the DNA is TGTGCCAGCAGCACTGGGCTCGTCAATGAGCAGTTCTTC.

The chain recombines TRBV9 with TRBJ1-1; no definite D call. The V gene's germline CDR1 is SGDLS and CDR2 YYNGEE. The CDR3 sequence is 15 residues long. The germline V and J ends were trimmed by 0 bases and 6 bases, with 15 bases remaining between them. CDR3 sequence (DNA): TGTGCCAGCAGCGTAGAAGAACGGGCAGTGTCTGAAGCTTTCTTT. Translation gives CASSVEERAVSEAFF. The full variable domain, rest sourced from reference TRBV9 and TRBJ1-1, is DSGVTQTPKHLITATGQRVTLRCSPRSGDLSVYWYQQSLDQGLQFLIQYYNGEERAKGNILERFSAQQFPDLHSELNLSSLELGDSALYFCASSVEERAVSEAFFGQGTRLTVV.

The rearrangement links TRBV6-7 to TRBJ1-2; 7 bases align to TRBD1. TRBV6-7 is known as an ORF, though its function is uncertain. The V and J ends lost 0 bases and 4 bases, in that order; junction bases with no gene match: 26. The CDR3 totals 22 residues. CDR3 nucleotide sequence: TGTGCCAGCAGTTACTCGAACACCGATAGAGGTAGGGGGCGAACACCTCTCTATGGCTACACCTTC. Translation gives CASSYSNTDRGRGRTPLYGYTF.